The TCR beta chain under discussion was sequenced for a study of response to subunit inactivated influenza vaccine. The study's findings and limits: The authors suggested that few new T cells are recruited per seasonal influenza vaccination.

This clonotype was counted only a few times. The antigen is not known. CDR1 is ENHRY, CDR2 SYGVKD, per germline. The CDR3 has 14 amino acids. The V and J ends lost 6 bases and 2 bases respectively, with 14 bases between them. TCRdb reprocessed the RT-PCR reads with MiXCR, giving one entry per CDR3 protein. This table holds about 570,000 distinct CDR3 sequences, approximately 12% found once. Here the sequenced sample was PBMCs from blood, taken on the day of vaccination. The origin of this receptor is a man in his forties or fifties who received an inactivated influenza vaccine. The genes are TRBV10-3 and TRBJ2-7; D possibly corresponds to TRBD1 (6 bases). The CDR3 coding sequence is TGTGCCATCAGATCGCCGACAGGCGCCTACGAGCAGTACTTC. It translates to CAIRSPTGAYEQYF.